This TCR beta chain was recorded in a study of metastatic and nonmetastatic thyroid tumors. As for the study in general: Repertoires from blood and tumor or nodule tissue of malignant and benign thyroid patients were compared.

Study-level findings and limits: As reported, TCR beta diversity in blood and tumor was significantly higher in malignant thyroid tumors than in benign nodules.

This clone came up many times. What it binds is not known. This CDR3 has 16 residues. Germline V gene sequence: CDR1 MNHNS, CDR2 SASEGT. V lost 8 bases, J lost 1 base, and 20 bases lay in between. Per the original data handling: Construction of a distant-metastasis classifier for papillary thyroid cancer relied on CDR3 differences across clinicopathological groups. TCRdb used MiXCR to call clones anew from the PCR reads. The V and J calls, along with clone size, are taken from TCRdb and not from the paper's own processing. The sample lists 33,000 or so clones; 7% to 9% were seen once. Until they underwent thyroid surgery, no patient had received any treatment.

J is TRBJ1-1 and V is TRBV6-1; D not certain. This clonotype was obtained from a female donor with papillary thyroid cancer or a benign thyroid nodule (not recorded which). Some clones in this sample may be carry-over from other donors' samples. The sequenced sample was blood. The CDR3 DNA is TGTGCCAGCCTAGACTTGATGGGCAGCGCGAACACTGAAGCTTTCTTT. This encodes CASLDLMGSANTEAFF.